The source of this T cell receptor (beta chain) is a study of breast tumors, draining lymph nodes, adjacent tissues. In TCRdb, the multiplex PCR reads were re-called with MiXCR into one record per CDR3 protein. In the table there are 70,000 to 95,000 distinct CDR3 sequences, roughly a fifth of which are singletons. Germline V gives CDR1 MNHEY, CDR2 SVGEGT. The CDR3 has 14 amino acids. V trimming: 7 bases; J trimming: 7 bases; junction bases outside the gene matches: 10. This clonotype showed up many times. The lymph nodes were axillary draining lymph nodes from breast cancer patients. This sequence originates from a female donor with breast cancer. Some clones in this sample may be carry-over from other donors' samples. Sequencing was carried out using axillary lymph node tissue. The rearrangement uses TRBV6-2 or TRBV6-3 and TRBJ2-1; 7 positions match TRBD1. The DNA of the CDR3 is TGTGCCAGCACCCAAAGGACAGGAAGGAATGAGCAGTTCTTC. It is translated as CASTQRTGRNEQFF.